A selection of T cell receptor beta chains follows, all from one sample in a study of shared clonotypes between healthy human individuals. Sequencing used immunoSEQ multiplex PCR; TCRdb keeps in-frame clones, though not all of them. The data show over 400,000 clones, roughly 95% seen once. Sequenced sample: naive CD4+ T cells sorted from blood. All receptors derive from a woman in her twenties or thirties in good health. Both conserved end residues are part of each CDR3. The order of the fields is V gene, J gene, clone size, D gene, CDR3 protein, CDR3 DNA. A D gene is named only where the DNA matches it firmly. Size tells how often a clone was seen (once, few, many) or the class of an expanded clone, and some rows leave it out.

TRBV28	TRBJ2-7	.	.	CASDSLGDVVEQYF	TGTGCCAGCGACAGTCTGGGGGACGTAGTCGAGCAGTACTTC
TRBV5-1	TRBJ2-5	.	.	CASSLGLDRQETQYF	TGCGCCAGCAGCTTAGGGCTGGACAGACAAGAGACCCAGTACTTC
TRBV2	TRBJ1-3	.	.	CASSPGEGNTIYF	TGTGCCAGCAGTCCGGGGGAGGGAAACACCATATATTTT
TRBV7-2	TRBJ2-6	.	.	CASSSGISGANVLTF	TGTGCCAGCAGCTCAGGAATCTCTGGGGCCAACGTCCTGACTTTC
TRBV2	TRBJ1-5	.	.	CASSLQGLNQPQHF	TGTGCCAGCAGTTTACAGGGATTGAATCAGCCCCAGCATTTT
TRBV18	TRBJ2-6	.	.	CASSYSGANVLTF	TGTGCCAGCTCATACTCTGGGGCCAACGTCCTGACTTTC
TRBV28	TRBJ2-1	.	.	CASSLFYNEQFF	TGTGCCAGCAGTTTGTTTTACAATGAGCAGTTCTTC
TRBV7-2	TRBJ2-7	.	.	CASSLIGPGYEQYF	TGTGCCAGCAGCTTAATAGGCCCCGGCTACGAGCAGTACTTC
TRBV5-1	TRBJ2-5	.	TRBD1	CASSQGQGEETQYF	TGCGCCAGCAGCCAGGGACAGGGGGAAGAGACCCAGTACTTC
TRBV29-1	TRBJ2-7	.	TRBD2	CSASSGRNEQYF	TGCAGCGCTTCTAGCGGGAGGAACGAGCAGTACTTC
TRBV5-1	TRBJ2-2	.	.	CASSLAGEVTGELFF	TGCGCCAGCAGCTTGGCGGGAGAAGTCACCGGGGAGCTGTTTTTT
TRBV7-7	TRBJ2-2	.	.	CAAGAGPGWTGELFF	TGTGCCGCAGGTGCGGGCCCCGGATGGACCGGGGAGCTGTTTTTT
TRBV6-5	TRBJ2-7	.	.	CASSYLDRRSEQYF	TGTGCCAGCAGTTATCTTGACAGGCGCAGCGAGCAGTACTTC
TRBV6-5	TRBJ2-1	.	.	CASRKGRSYNEQFF	TGTGCCAGCAGGAAGGGTCGCTCCTACAATGAGCAGTTCTTC
TRBV7-2	TRBJ2-7	.	.	CASSFEYYEQYF	TGTGCCAGCAGCTTCGAATATTACGAGCAGTACTTC
TRBV18	TRBJ2-7	.	TRBD1	CASSPQTGASSYEQYF	TGTGCCAGCTCACCCCAGACAGGGGCCAGCTCCTACGAGCAGTACTTC
TRBV19	TRBJ1-2	.	.	CASRRPEGYGYTF	TGTGCCAGTAGGCGTCCAGAAGGCTATGGCTACACCTTC
TRBV5-1	TRBJ2-3	.	TRBD2	CASSLPLAGESDTQYF	TGCGCCAGCAGCTTACCGCTAGCGGGAGAATCGGATACGCAGTATTTT
TRBV28	TRBJ2-5	.	.	CASSLPRSYGTQYF	TGTGCCAGCAGTTTACCCCGCAGTTACGGGACCCAGTACTTC
TRBV6-1	TRBJ2-7	.	.	CASSEQPAIYEQYF	TGTGCCAGCAGTGAACAACCGGCTATTTACGAGCAGTACTTC
TRBV5-1	TRBJ1-2	.	.	CASSLAPGTPGYTF	TGCGCCAGCAGCTTAGCACCGGGCACTCCTGGCTACACCTTC
TRBV9	TRBJ2-5	.	.	CASSVEGGTGVVGTQYF	TGTGCCAGCAGCGTAGAGGGAGGCACAGGGGTGGTTGGGACCCAGTACTTC
TRBV6-1	TRBJ2-2	.	.	CASSLRTATGELFF	TGTGCCAGCAGCCTAAGGACGGCCACCGGGGAGCTGTTTTTT
TRBV28	TRBJ1-1	.	.	CASSLDLNTEAFF	TGTGCCAGCAGTTTGGACCTGAACACTGAAGCTTTCTTT
TRBV30	TRBJ1-3	.	.	CAWRTGASGNTIYF	TGTGCCTGGAGGACTGGGGCGTCCGGAAACACCATATATTTT
TRBV9	TRBJ1-4	.	.	CASSARGATNEKLFF	TGTGCCAGCAGCGCCAGAGGGGCAACTAATGAAAAACTGTTTTTT
TRBV7-3	TRBJ2-2	.	TRBD2	CASSSPGLAGGPGTGELFF	TGTGCCAGCAGCTCACCCGGACTAGCGGGAGGGCCAGGCACCGGGGAGCTGTTTTTT
TRBV27	TRBJ1-2	.	.	CASSRDGYYGYTF	TGTGCCAGCAGTAGGGACGGCTACTATGGCTACACCTTC
TRBV9	TRBJ1-4	.	.	CASSVENRVGEKLFF	TGTGCCAGCAGCGTAGAGAACAGGGTGGGCGAAAAACTGTTTTTT
TRBV5-5	TRBJ2-6	.	TRBD2	CASGLAGTGANVLTF	TGTGCCAGCGGACTAGCGGGAACTGGGGCCAACGTCCTGACTTTC
TRBV6-5	TRBJ2-3	.	.	CASSYSHKDTQYF	TGTGCCAGCAGTTACTCGCACAAGGATACGCAGTATTTT
TRBV19	TRBJ2-5	.	TRBD2	CASSTSLAGGSETQYF	TGTGCCAGTAGTACCTCGTTAGCGGGAGGGTCGGAGACCCAGTACTTC
TRBV7-9	TRBJ1-2	.	.	CASSLPSGAWGYTF	TGTGCCAGCAGCTTACCGTCTGGAGCGTGGGGCTACACCTTC
TRBV28	TRBJ1-1	.	TRBD1	CASRPTGTGNTEAFF	TGTGCCAGCAGGCCGACAGGGACGGGGAACACTGAAGCTTTCTTT
TRBV28	TRBJ1-5	.	.	CASSPGGLRAQPQHF	TGTGCCAGCAGCCCGGGGGGGTTGAGGGCTCAGCCCCAGCATTTT
TRBV5-1	TRBJ2-3	.	TRBD2	CASSSSSGTDTQYF	TGCGCCAGCAGCTCGAGTAGCGGGACGGATACGCAGTATTTT
TRBV11-1	TRBJ2-2	once	.	CASSQTAGQQTGELFF	TGTGCCAGCAGCCAGACCGCAGGGCAGCAGACCGGGGAGCTGTTTTTT
TRBV27	TRBJ2-5	.	TRBD1	CASSSGQAQETQYF	TGTGCCAGCAGTTCCGGACAGGCTCAAGAGACCCAGTACTTC
TRBV5-1	TRBJ2-1	.	TRBD2	CASSQGLAQTNEQFF	TGCGCCAGCAGCCAAGGACTAGCCCAGACCAATGAGCAGTTCTTC
TRBV2	TRBJ2-1	.	TRBD2	CASKEGLARQFF	TGTGCCAGCAAAGAGGGACTAGCGCGGCAGTTCTTC
TRBV7-9	TRBJ1-1	.	.	CASSSLEGINTEAFF	TGTGCCAGCAGCTCCTTGGAGGGCATCAACACTGAAGCTTTCTTT
TRBV4-2	TRBJ1-3	.	.	CASSSAGGKSGNTIYF	TGTGCCAGCAGTTCGGCGGGGGGCAAATCTGGAAACACCATATATTTT
TRBV19	TRBJ2-1	.	TRBD2	CASTPGGWMDNEQFF	TGTGCCAGTACCCCCGGGGGGTGGATGGACAATGAGCAGTTCTTC
TRBV11-2	TRBJ1-5	.	.	CASSLDRRNQPQHF	TGTGCCAGCAGCTTAGACAGACGCAATCAGCCCCAGCATTTT
TRBV19	TRBJ1-2	.	.	CASSIDGSRHGYTF	TGTGCCAGTAGTATAGACGGCAGCCGGCATGGCTACACCTTC
TRBV6-5	TRBJ2-5	.	.	CASSYTAGWETQYF	TGTGCCAGCAGTTACACAGCAGGATGGGAGACCCAGTACTTC